The rows below give T cell receptor beta chains drawn from one sample of a study of control samples from healthy donors and cancer patients. Repertoires were generated with immunoSEQ multiplex PCR, while TCRdb's copy carries only in-frame clones and drops some. The sample consists of 150,000 to 200,000 clones, about 86% of them appearing once. The specimen sequenced was blood. Receptors originate from a woman aged 25 to 39 in good health. Both conserved end residues are part of each CDR3. D genes are given only for firm matches. Size is omitted from some rows. Given values are once, few, many or a class for expanded clones.

clone_size: -
v_call: TRBV24-1
j_call: TRBJ2-2
d_call: TRBD1
cdr3_aa: CATILGQGENTGELFF
cdr3_nt: TGTGCCACCATATTAGGACAGGGTGAGAACACCGGGGAGCTGTTTTTT

clone_size: -
v_call: TRBV4-1
j_call: TRBJ1-1
d_call: TRBD1
cdr3_aa: CASQTGTGGGWTEAFF
cdr3_nt: TGCGCCAGCCAAACCGGGACAGGGGGCGGCTGGACTGAAGCTTTCTTT

clone_size: -
v_call: TRBV5-5
j_call: TRBJ2-7
d_call: -
cdr3_aa: CASSLAQRGTEQYF
cdr3_nt: TGTGCCAGCAGCTTGGCACAACGAGGGACCGAGCAGTACTTC

clone_size: once
v_call: TRBV5-1
j_call: TRBJ1-4
d_call: -
cdr3_aa: CASRPVTTTNEKLFF
cdr3_nt: TGCGCCAGCCGACCTGTAACAACAACTAATGAAAAACTGTTTTTT

clone_size: -
v_call: TRBV13
j_call: TRBJ1-4
d_call: -
cdr3_aa: CASSLYSGNEKLFF
cdr3_nt: TGTGCCAGCAGCTTATACAGTGGCAATGAAAAACTGTTTTTT

clone_size: -
v_call: TRBV7-9
j_call: TRBJ1-5
d_call: -
cdr3_aa: CASSLGGRPNQPQHF
cdr3_nt: TGTGCCAGCAGCTTAGGGGGACGGCCCAATCAGCCCCAGCATTTT

clone_size: -
v_call: TRBV3-1/TRBV3-2
j_call: TRBJ2-5
d_call: -
cdr3_aa: CASSYQETQYF
cdr3_nt: TGTGCCAGCAGCTATCAAGAGACCCAGTACTTC

clone_size: -
v_call: TRBV6-5
j_call: TRBJ2-5
d_call: -
cdr3_aa: CASGAGSATQYF
cdr3_nt: TGTGCCAGCGGCGCAGGGTCAGCGACCCAGTACTTC

clone_size: -
v_call: TRBV4-1
j_call: TRBJ2-7
d_call: -
cdr3_aa: CASSQGRVSSAEQYF
cdr3_nt: TGCGCCAGCAGCCAAGGACGGGTGTCCAGCGCCGAGCAGTACTTC

clone_size: -
v_call: TRBV2
j_call: TRBJ2-7
d_call: -
cdr3_aa: CASRGSYEQYF
cdr3_nt: TGTGCCAGCAGGGGGAGCTACGAGCAGTACTTC

clone_size: -
v_call: TRBV5-6
j_call: TRBJ1-1
d_call: TRBD1
cdr3_aa: CASSPRDRGMNTEAFF
cdr3_nt: TGTGCCAGCAGCCCCCGGGACAGGGGGATGAACACTGAAGCTTTCTTT

clone_size: -
v_call: TRBV18
j_call: TRBJ2-1
d_call: -
cdr3_aa: CASSPRSGPYNEQFF
cdr3_nt: TGTGCCAGCTCACCACGGTCCGGCCCCTACAATGAGCAGTTCTTC

clone_size: once
v_call: TRBV11-3
j_call: TRBJ1-3
d_call: -
cdr3_aa: CASSPDGGNTIYF
cdr3_nt: TGTGCCAGCAGCCCAGACGGGGGAAACACCATATATTTT

clone_size: once
v_call: TRBV6-5
j_call: TRBJ2-1
d_call: -
cdr3_aa: CASSSPGRRDNEQFF
cdr3_nt: TGTGCCAGCAGTTCCCCGGGACGCCGCGACAATGAGCAGTTCTTC

clone_size: -
v_call: TRBV10-3
j_call: TRBJ2-7
d_call: -
cdr3_aa: CAIRGDNYEQYF
cdr3_nt: TGTGCCATCAGAGGAGACAACTACGAGCAGTACTTC

clone_size: -
v_call: TRBV27
j_call: TRBJ2-3
d_call: -
cdr3_aa: CASSLSNRAPDTQYF
cdr3_nt: TGTGCCAGCAGTTTATCTAATAGGGCCCCAGATACGCAGTATTTT

clone_size: -
v_call: TRBV24-1
j_call: TRBJ2-1
d_call: -
cdr3_aa: CATSDQGTYNEQFF
cdr3_nt: TGTGCCACCAGTGACCAGGGGACCTACAATGAGCAGTTCTTC

clone_size: -
v_call: TRBV11-2
j_call: TRBJ2-3
d_call: TRBD1
cdr3_aa: CASSPGTAPSTDTQYF
cdr3_nt: TGTGCCAGCAGCCCCGGGACAGCTCCTAGCACAGATACGCAGTATTTT

clone_size: -
v_call: TRBV19
j_call: TRBJ1-1
d_call: TRBD1
cdr3_aa: CASSIEAAGGTEAFF
cdr3_nt: TGTGCCAGTAGTATAGAAGCTGCAGGGGGCACTGAAGCTTTCTTT

clone_size: -
v_call: TRBV9
j_call: TRBJ2-7
d_call: -
cdr3_aa: CASSRGSGHPYEQYF
cdr3_nt: TGTGCCAGCAGCAGGGGGAGCGGGCACCCCTACGAGCAGTACTTC

clone_size: -
v_call: TRBV9
j_call: TRBJ1-1
d_call: -
cdr3_aa: CASSVEDIMNTEAFF
cdr3_nt: TGTGCCAGCAGCGTAGAGGACATAATGAACACTGAAGCTTTCTTT

clone_size: -
v_call: TRBV6-5
j_call: TRBJ1-6
d_call: TRBD1
cdr3_aa: CASRGLGTGDSPLHF
cdr3_nt: TGTGCCAGCAGGGGCCTAGGGACAGGGGATTCACCCCTCCACTTT

clone_size: -
v_call: TRBV10-3
j_call: TRBJ1-4
d_call: -
cdr3_aa: CAISESQAEKLFF
cdr3_nt: TGTGCCATCAGTGAGTCCCAGGCAGAAAAACTGTTTTTT

clone_size: -
v_call: TRBV5-1
j_call: TRBJ2-3
d_call: TRBD2
cdr3_aa: CASSGTSGLPSDTQYF
cdr3_nt: TGCGCCAGCAGCGGCACTAGCGGACTCCCCAGCGATACGCAGTATTTT

clone_size: -
v_call: TRBV7-8
j_call: TRBJ1-1
d_call: -
cdr3_aa: CASRGGSQTEAFF
cdr3_nt: TGTGCCAGCAGGGGGGGGAGTCAAACTGAAGCTTTCTTT

clone_size: -
v_call: TRBV28
j_call: TRBJ1-4
d_call: TRBD1
cdr3_aa: CASSLYRGQTNEKLFF
cdr3_nt: TGTGCCAGCAGTTTATATAGGGGACAGACTAATGAAAAACTGTTTTTT